This T cell receptor (beta chain) was identified during a study of blood T cell repertoires in COVID-19. Generated by immunoSEQ multiplex PCR, the TCRdb table keeps only in-frame clones and is missing some. The sample has roughly 250,000 clones, 70% to 85% seen once. Trimming took 5 bases from V and 4 from J; bases not matched to a gene: 2. Germline V gene data show CDR1 as SNHLY and CDR2 as FYNNEI. The CDR3 is 12 residues long. This sequence joins TRBV2 and TRBJ2-7, with TRBD1 matching 7 bases. The specimen sequenced was peripheral blood. The source is an elderly woman with active or convalescent COVID-19. Here the CDR3 DNA reads TGTGCCAGCAGTTTACAGGGGTACGAGCAGTACTTC. Translated: CASSLQGYEQYF.